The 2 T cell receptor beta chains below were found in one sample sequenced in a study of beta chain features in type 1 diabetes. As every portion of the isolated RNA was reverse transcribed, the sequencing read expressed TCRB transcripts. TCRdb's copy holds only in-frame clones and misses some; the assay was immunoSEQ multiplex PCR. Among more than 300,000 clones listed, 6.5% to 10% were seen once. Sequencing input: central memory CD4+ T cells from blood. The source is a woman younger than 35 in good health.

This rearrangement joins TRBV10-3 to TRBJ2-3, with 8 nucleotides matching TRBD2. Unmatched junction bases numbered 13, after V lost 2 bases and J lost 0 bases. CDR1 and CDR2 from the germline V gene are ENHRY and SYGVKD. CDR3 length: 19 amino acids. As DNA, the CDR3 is TGTGCCATCAGTGAGCAGCACCTTCTTAGCGGGGCTAGCACAGATACGCAGTATTTT. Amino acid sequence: CAISEQHLLSGASTDTQYF.

CDR3 in DNA: TGTGCCAGCAGCACGGGACAGAAGACAGATACGCAGTATTTT. Translated: CASSTGQKTDTQYF. The V gene is TRBV5-4, the J gene TRBJ2-3; the match to TRBD1 covers 7 bases. This CDR3 has 14 amino acids. V was pared by 4 bases and J by 3 bases, with 5 bases of the junction left unmatched. Per the germline V gene, CDR1 is SGHNT and CDR2 is YYREEE (reference sequence). Together with reference TRBV5-4 and TRBJ2-3, the CDR3 gives the full variable domain: ETGVTQSPTHLIKTRGQQVTLRCSSQSGHNTVSWYQQALGQGPQFIFQYYREEENGRGNFPPRFSGLQFPNYSSELNVNALELDDSALYLCASSTGQKTDTQYFGPGTRLTVL.